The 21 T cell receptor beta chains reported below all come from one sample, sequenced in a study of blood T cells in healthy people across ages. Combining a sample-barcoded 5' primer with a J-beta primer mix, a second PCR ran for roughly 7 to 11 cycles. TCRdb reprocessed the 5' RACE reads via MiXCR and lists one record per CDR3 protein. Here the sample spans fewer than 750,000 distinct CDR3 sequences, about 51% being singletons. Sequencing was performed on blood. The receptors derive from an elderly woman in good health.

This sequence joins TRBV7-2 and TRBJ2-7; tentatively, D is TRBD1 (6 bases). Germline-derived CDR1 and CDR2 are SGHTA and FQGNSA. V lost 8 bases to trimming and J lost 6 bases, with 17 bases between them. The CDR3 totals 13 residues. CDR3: CASGLSTGFEQYF. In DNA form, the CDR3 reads TGTGCCAGCGGCCTTTCAACAGGGTTCGAGCAGTACTTC.

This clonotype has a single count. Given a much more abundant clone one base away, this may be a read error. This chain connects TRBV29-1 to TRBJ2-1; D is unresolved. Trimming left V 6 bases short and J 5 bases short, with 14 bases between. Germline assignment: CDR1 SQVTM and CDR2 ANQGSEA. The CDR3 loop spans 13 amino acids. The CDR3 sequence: CSVGSTFNNEQFF. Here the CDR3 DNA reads TGCAGCGTGGGCAGTACTTTCAACAATGAGCAGTTCTTC.

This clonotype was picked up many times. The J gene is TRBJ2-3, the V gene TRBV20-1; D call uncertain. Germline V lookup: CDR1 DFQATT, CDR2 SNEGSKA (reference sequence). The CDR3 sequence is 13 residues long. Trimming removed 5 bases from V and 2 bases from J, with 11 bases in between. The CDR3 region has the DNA TGCAGTGCTCCGCCATTCAACACAGATACGCAGTATTTT. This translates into CSAPPFNTDTQYF.

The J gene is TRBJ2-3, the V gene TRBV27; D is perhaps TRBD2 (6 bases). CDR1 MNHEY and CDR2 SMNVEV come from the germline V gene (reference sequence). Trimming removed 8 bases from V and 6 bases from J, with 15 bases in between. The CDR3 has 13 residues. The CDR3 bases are TGTGCCAGCTCCGTTGCGGGGTTGGATACGCAGTATTTT. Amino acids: CASSVAGLDTQYF.

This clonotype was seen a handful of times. CDR3 protein: CASSFRDRSSGGQFF. CDR3 nucleotide sequence: TGTGCCAGCAGCTTCCGGGACAGATCTTCTGGGGGGCAGTTCTTC. The J gene is TRBJ2-1, the V gene TRBV7-8; TRBD1 agrees at 7 bases. CDR1 and CDR2 (germline): SGHVS, FQNEAQ. V gave up 3 bases and J gave up 12 bases; unmatched junction bases: 14. CDR3 length equals 15 residues.

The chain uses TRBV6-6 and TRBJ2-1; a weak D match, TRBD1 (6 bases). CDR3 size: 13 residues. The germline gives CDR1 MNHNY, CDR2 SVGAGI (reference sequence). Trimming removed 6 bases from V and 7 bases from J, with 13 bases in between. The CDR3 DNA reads TGTGCCAGCAGCCTACAGGGCATTAATGAGCAGTTCTTC. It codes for CASSLQGINEQFF.

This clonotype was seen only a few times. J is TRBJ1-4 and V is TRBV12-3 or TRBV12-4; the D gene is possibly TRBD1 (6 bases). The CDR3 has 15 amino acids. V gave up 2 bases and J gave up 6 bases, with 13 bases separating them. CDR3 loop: CASSLLGAGDEKLFF. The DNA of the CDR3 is TGTGCCAGCAGTTTATTGGGGGCAGGGGATGAAAAACTGTTTTTT.

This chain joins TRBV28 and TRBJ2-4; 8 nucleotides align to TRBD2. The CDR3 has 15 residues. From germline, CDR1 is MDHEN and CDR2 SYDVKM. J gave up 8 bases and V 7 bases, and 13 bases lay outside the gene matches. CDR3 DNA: TGTGCCAGCACCTTCCGGCGGGGGGCTACATACATTCAGTACTTC. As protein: CASTFRRGATYIQYF.

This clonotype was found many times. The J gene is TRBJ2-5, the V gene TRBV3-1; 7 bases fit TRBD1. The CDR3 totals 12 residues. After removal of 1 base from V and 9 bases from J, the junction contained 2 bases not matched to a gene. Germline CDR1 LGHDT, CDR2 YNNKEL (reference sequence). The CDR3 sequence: CASSQGQGPQYF. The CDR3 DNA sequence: TGTGCCAGCAGCCAAGGACAGGGACCCCAGTACTTC.

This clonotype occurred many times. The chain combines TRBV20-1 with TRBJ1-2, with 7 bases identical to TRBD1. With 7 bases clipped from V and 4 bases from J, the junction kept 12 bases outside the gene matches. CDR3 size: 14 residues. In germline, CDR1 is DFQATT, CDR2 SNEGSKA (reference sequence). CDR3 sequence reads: CSVDANTGAYGYTF. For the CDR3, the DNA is TGCAGTGTAGACGCGAATACAGGGGCCTATGGCTACACCTTC.

The CDR3 loop reads CASRDRLNEQYF. In DNA form, the CDR3 reads TGTGCCAGCAGGGACAGGTTAAACGAGCAGTACTTC. This chain joins TRBV2 and TRBJ2-7; 7 bases fit TRBD1. Germline assignment: CDR1 SNHLY and CDR2 FYNNEI. This CDR3 spans 12 amino acids. J was trimmed by 5 bases and V by 6 bases; bases with no gene match: 4. The variable domain in full, with the rest retrieved from reference TRBV2 and TRBJ2-7, is EPEVTQTPSHQVTQMGQEVILRCVPISNHLYFYWYRQILGQKVEFLVSFYNNEISEKSEIFDDQFSVERPDGSNFTLKIRSTKLEDSAMYFCASRDRLNEQYFGPGTRLTVT.

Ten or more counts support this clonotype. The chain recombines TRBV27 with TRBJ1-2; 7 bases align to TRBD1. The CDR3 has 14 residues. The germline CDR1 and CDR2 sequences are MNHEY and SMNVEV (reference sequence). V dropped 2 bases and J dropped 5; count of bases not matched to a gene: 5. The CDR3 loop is CASSLKGARYGYTF. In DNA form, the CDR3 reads TGTGCCAGCAGTTTAAAGGGGGCACGGTATGGCTACACCTTC.

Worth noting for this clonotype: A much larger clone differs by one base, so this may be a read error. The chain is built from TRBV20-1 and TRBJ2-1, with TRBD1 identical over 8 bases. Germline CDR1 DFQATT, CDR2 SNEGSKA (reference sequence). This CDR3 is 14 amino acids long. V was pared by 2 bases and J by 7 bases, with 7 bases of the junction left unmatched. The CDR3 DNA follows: TGCAGTGCTAGACCTCGGACAGGGATGAATGAGCAGTTCTTC. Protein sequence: CSARPRTGMNEQFF.

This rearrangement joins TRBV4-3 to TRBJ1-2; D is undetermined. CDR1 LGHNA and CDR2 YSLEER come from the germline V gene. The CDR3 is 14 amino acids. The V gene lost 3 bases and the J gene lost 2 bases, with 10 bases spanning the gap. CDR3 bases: TGCGCCAGCAGCCAGGGTCTCTACAACTATGGCTACACCTTC. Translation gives CASSQGLYNYGYTF.

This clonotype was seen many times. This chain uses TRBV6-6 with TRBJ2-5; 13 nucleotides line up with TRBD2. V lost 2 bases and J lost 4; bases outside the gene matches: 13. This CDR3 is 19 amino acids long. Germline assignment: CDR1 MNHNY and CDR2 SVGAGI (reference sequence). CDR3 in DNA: TGTGCCAGCAGTTACAGGGAACCGACTAGCGGGGGGTTCAGAGAGACCCAGTACTTC. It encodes CASSYREPTSGGFRETQYF.

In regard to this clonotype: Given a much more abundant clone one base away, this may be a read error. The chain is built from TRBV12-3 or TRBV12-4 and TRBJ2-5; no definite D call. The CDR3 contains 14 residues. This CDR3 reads CASSKLWAGEAQYF. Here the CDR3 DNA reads TGTGCCAGCAGTAAATTGTGGGCCGGAGAGGCCCAGTACTTC.

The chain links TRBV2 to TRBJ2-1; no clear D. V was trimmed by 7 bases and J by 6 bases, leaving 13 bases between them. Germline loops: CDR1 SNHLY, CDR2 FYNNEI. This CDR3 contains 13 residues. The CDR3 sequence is CASKEASGNEQFF. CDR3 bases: TGTGCCAGCAAAGAGGCCTCCGGCAATGAGCAGTTCTTC.

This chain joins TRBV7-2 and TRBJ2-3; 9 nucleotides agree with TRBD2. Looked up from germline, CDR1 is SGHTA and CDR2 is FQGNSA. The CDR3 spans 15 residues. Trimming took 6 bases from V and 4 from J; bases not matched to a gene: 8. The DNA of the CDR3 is TGTGCCAGCAGGGATAAGCGGGAGGTGGCAGATACGCAGTATTTT. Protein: CASRDKREVADTQYF.

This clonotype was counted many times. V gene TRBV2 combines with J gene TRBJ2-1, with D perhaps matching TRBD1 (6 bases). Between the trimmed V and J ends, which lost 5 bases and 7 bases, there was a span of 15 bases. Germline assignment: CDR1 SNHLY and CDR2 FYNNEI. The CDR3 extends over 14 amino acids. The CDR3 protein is CASSKDSNRNEQFF. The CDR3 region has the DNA TGTGCCAGCAGTAAGGACAGCAATAGGAATGAGCAGTTCTTC.

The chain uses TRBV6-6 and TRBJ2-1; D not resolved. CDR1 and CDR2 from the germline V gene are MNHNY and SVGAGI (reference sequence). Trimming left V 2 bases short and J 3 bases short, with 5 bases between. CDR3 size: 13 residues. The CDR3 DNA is TGTGCCAGCAGTTACAGAAGCTACAATGAGCAGTTCTTC. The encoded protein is CASSYRSYNEQFF.

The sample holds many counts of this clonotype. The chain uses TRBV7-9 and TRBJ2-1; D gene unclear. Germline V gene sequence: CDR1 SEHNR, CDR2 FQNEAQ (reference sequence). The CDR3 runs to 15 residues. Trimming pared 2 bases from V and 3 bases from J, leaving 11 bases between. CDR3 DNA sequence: TGTGCCAGCAGCTTACCCCTCAGGAGCTACAATGAGCAGTTCTTC. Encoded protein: CASSLPLRSYNEQFF.